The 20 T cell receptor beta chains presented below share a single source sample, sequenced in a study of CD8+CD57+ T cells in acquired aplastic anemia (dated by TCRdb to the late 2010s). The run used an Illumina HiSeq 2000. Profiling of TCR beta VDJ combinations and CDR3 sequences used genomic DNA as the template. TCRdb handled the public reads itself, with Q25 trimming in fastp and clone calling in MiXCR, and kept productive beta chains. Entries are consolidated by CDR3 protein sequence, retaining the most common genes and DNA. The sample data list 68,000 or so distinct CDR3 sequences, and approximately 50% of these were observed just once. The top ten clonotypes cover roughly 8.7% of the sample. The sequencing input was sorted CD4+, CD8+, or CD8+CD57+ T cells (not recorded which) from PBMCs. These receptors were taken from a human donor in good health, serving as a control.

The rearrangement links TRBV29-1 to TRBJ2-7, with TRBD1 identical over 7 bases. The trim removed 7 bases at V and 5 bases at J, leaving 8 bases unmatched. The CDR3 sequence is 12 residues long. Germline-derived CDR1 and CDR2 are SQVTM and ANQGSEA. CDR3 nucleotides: TGCAGCGCTGAGACAGGGATCAACGAGCAGTACTTC. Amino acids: CSAETGINEQYF.

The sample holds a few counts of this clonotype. This CDR3 reads CASRTGADGYTF. For the CDR3, the DNA is TGTGCCAGCAGAACAGGGGCTGATGGCTACACCTTC. The rearrangement uses TRBV7-6 and TRBJ1-2; 7 nucleotides line up with TRBD1. V was pared by 6 bases and J by 6 bases, with 4 bases of the junction left unmatched. The germline CDR1 and CDR2 sequences are SGHVS and FNYEAQ. This CDR3 has 12 amino acids.

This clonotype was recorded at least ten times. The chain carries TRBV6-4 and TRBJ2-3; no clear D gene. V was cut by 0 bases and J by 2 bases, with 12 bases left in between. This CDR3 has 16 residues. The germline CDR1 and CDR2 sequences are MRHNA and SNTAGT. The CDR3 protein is CASSDSSSGPTDTQYF. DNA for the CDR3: TGTGCCAGCAGTGACTCGAGTAGTGGCCCCACAGATACGCAGTATTTT.

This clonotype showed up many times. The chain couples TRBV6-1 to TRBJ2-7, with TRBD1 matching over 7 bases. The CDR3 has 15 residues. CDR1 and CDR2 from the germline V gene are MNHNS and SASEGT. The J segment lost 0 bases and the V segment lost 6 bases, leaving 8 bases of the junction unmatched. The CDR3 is CASRSVGGSSYEQYF. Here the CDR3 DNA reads TGTGCCAGCAGAAGTGTAGGGGGCAGCTCCTACGAGCAGTACTTC.

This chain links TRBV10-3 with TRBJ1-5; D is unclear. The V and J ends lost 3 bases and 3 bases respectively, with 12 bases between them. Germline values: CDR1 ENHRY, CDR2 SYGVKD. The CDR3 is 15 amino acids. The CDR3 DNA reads TGTGCCATCAGTGAAAAGGGCAGTAACAATCAGCCCCAGCATTTT. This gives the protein CAISEKGSNNQPQHF.

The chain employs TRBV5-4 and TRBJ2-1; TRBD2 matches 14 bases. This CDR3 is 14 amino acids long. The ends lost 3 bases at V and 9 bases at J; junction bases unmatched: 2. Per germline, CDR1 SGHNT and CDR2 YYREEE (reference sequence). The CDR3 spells CASSSGLAGGEQFF. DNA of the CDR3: TGTGCCAGCAGCTCCGGACTAGCGGGAGGTGAGCAGTTCTTC. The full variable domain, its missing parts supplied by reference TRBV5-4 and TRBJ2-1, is ETGVTQSPTHLIKTRGQQVTLRCSSQSGHNTVSWYQQALGQGPQFIFQYYREEENGRGNFPPRFSGLQFPNYSSELNVNALELDDSALYLCASSSGLAGGEQFFGPGTRLTVL.

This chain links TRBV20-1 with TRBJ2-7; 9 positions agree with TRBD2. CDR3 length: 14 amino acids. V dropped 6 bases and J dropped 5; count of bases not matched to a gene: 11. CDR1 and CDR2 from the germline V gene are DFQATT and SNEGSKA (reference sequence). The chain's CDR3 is CSAQSGGRQNEQYF. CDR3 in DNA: TGCAGTGCCCAGAGCGGGGGGCGCCAGAACGAGCAGTACTTC.

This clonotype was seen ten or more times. The CDR3 sequence: CASSLDSGTGVYEQYF. The DNA of the CDR3 is TGTGCCAGCAGCCTTGACTCCGGGACAGGGGTCTACGAGCAGTACTTC. This chain uses TRBV11-2 with TRBJ2-7, with 10 bases fitting TRBD1. V was pared by 5 bases and J by 3 bases, with 10 bases of the junction left unmatched. The CDR3 totals 16 residues. From germline, CDR1 is SGHAT and CDR2 FQNNGV.

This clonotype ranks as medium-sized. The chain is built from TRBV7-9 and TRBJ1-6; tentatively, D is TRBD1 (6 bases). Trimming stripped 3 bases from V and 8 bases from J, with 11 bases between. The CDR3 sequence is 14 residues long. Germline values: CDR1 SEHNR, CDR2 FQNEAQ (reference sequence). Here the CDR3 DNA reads TGTGCCAGCAGCTTTGGGACAATCGATTCACCCCTCCACTTT. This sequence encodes CASSFGTIDSPLHF.

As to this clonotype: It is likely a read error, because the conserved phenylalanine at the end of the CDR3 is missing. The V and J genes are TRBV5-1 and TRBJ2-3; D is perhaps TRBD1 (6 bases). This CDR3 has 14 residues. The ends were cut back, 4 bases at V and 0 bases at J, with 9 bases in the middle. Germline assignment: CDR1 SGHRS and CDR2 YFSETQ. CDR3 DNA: TGCGCCAGCAGCCCGGGACAAAGCACAGATACGCAGTATCTT. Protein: CASSPGQSTDTQYL.

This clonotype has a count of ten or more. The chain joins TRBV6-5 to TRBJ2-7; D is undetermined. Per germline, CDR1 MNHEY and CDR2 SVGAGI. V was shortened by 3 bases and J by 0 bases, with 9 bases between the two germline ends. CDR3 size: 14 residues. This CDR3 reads CASSYGESSYEQYF. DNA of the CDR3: TGTGCCAGCAGTTATGGCGAGAGCTCCTACGAGCAGTACTTC.

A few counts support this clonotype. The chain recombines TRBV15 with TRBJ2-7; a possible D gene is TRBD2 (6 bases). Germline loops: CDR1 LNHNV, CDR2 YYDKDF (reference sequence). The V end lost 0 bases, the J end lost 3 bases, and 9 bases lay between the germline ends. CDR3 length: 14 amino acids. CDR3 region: CATSRDRGDYEQYF. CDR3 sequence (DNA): TGTGCCACCAGCAGAGATCGCGGGGACTACGAGCAGTACTTC.

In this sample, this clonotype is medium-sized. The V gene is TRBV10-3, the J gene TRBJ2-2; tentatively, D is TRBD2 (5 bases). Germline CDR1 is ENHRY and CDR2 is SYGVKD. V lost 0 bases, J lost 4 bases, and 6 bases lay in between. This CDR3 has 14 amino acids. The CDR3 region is CAISESRGTGELFF. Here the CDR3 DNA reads TGTGCCATCAGTGAGTCCCGGGGCACCGGGGAGCTGTTTTTT.

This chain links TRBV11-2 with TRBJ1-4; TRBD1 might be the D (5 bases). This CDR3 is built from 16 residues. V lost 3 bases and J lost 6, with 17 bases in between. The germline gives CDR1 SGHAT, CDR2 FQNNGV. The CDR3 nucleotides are TGTGCCAGCAGCTTCCTTAAGGGGCGGGGGGATGAAAAACTGTTTTTT. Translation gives CASSFLKGRGDEKLFF.

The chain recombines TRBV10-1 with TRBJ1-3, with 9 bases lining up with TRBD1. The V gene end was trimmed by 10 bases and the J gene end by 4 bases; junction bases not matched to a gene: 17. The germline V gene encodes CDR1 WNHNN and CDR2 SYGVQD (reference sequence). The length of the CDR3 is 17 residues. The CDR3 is CATHYWGQGEEGNTIYF. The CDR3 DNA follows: TGCGCCACACATTATTGGGGACAGGGTGAAGAGGGAAACACCATATATTTT.

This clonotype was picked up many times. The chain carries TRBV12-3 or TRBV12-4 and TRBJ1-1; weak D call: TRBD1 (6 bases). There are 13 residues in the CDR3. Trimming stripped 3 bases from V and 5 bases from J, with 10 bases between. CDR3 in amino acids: CASSLGGTTEAFF. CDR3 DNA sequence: TGTGCCAGCAGTTTGGGGGGCACTACTGAAGCTTTCTTT.

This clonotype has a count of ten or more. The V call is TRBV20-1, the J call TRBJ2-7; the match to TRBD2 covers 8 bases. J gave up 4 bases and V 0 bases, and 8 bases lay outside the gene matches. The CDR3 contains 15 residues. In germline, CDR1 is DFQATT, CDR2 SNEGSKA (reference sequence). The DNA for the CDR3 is TGCAGTGCTAGAGATGTGTGGACTAGCTCTTACGAGCAGTACTTC. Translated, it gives CSARDVWTSSYEQYF.

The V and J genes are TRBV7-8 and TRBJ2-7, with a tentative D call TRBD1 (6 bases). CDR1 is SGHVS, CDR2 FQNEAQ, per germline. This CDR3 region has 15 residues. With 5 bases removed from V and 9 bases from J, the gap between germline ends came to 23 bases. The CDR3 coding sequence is TGTGCCAGCAGCCCAACTCGTTTCAGGGGCAACGGGCAGTACTTC. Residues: CASSPTRFRGNGQYF.

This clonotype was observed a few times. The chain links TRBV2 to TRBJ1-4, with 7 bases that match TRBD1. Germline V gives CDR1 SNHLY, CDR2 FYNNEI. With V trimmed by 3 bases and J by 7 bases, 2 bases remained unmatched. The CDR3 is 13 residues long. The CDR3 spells CASSDRGGEKLFF. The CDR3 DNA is TGTGCCAGCAGTGACAGGGGGGGTGAAAAACTGTTTTTT.

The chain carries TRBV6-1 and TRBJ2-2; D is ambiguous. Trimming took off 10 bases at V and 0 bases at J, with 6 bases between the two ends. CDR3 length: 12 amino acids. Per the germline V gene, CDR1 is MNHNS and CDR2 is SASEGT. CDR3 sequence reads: CATVANTGELFF. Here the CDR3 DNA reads TGTGCCACTGTGGCGAACACCGGGGAGCTGTTTTTT.